This T cell receptor (beta chain) was sequenced during a study of blood T cell repertoires in COVID-19. The wider study: Some COVID-19 samples were acute and others convalescent; all came from the United States, Italy and Spain. From T cells, B-cell-depleted T cells, or PBMCs came the material, which was cDNA or gDNA.

The CDR3 sequence is 16 residues long. V was cut by 5 bases and J by 0 bases, with 17 bases left in between. CDR1 SGHTA and CDR2 FQGNSA come from the germline V gene. Original data processing: Amplifying reference gene primers gave estimates of nucleated cell counts. TCRdb keeps only in-frame clones here, not all; method: immunoSEQ multiplex PCR. Clone size and the V and J calls come from that table; the DNA yielded D and trimming. The sample contains roughly 140,000 clones, about 90% of which appear only once. This chain uses TRBV7-2 with TRBJ2-7; TRBD1 is a possible D gene (6 bases). This receptor was taken from a man in his fifties with active or convalescent COVID-19. The specimen was peripheral blood. CDR3 loop: CASSQKGTPSSYEQYF. CDR3 coding DNA: TGTGCCAGCAGCCAAAAAGGGACACCAAGCTCCTACGAGCAGTACTTC. Full variable domain (remainder filled in from reference TRBV7-2 and TRBJ2-7): GAGVSQSPSNKVTEKGKDVELRCDPISGHTALYWYRQSLGQGLEFLIYFQGNSAPDKSGLPSDRFSAERTGGSVSTLTIQRTQQEDSAVYLCASSQKGTPSSYEQYFGPGTRLTVT.